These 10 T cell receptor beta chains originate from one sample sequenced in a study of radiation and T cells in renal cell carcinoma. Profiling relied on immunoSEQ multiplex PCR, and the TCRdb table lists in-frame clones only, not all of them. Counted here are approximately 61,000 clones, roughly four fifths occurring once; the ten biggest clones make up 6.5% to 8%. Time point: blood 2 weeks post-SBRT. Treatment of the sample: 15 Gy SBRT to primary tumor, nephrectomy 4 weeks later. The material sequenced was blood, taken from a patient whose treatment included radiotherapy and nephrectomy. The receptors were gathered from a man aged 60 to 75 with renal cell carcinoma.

The CDR3 DNA reads TGCGCCAGCAGTGGGACGCCCTACGAGCAGTACTTC. Encoded protein: CASSGTPYEQYF. This sequence joins TRBV10-2 and TRBJ2-7; D is unclear. Trimming stripped 4 bases from V and 2 bases from J, with 6 bases between. Germline V gene sequence: CDR1 WSHSY, CDR2 SAAADI. The CDR3 is made up of 12 amino acids.

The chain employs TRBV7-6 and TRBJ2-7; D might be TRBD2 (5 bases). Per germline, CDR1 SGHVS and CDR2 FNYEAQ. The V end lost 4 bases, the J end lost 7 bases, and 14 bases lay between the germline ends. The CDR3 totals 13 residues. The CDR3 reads CASSSPGRREQYV. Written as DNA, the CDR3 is TGTGCCAGCAGCTCGCCGGGAAGGAGGGAGCAGTACGTC.

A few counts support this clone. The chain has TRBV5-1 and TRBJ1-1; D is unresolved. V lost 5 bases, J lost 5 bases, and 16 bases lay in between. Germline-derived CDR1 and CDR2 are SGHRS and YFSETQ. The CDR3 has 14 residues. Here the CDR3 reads CASRRTGENTEAFF. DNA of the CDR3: TGCGCCAGCAGGCGAACCGGGGAGAATACTGAAGCTTTCTTT.

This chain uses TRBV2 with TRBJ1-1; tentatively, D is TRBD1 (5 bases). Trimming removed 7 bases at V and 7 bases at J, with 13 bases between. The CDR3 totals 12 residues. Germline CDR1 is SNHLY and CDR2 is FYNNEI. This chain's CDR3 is CASKETGVEAFF. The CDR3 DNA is TGTGCCAGCAAGGAGACGGGGGTTGAAGCTTTCTTT.

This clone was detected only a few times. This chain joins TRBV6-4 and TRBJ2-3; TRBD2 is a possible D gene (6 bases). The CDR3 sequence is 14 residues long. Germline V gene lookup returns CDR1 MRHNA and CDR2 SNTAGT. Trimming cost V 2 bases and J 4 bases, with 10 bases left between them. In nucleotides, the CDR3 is TGTGCCAGCAGTGACCCCCGGAGGGCAGATACGCAGTATTTT. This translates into CASSDPRRADTQYF.

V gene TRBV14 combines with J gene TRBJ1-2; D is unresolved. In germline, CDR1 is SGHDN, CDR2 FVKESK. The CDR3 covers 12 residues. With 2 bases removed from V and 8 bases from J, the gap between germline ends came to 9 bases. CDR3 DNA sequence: TGTGCCAGCAGCCAAAATTACGGGGGCTACACCTTC. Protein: CASSQNYGGYTF.

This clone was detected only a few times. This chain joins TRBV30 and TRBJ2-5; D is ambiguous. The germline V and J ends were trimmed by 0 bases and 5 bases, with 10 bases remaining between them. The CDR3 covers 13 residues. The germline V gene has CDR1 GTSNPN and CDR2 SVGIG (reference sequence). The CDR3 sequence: CAWSVRVRETQYF. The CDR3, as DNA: TGTGCCTGGAGTGTAAGGGTGCGGGAGACCCAGTACTTC.

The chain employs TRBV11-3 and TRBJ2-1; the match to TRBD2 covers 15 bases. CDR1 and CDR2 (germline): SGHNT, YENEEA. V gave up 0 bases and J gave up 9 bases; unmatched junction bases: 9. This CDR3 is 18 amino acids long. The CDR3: CASSLEGWGLAGGGEQFF. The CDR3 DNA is TGTGCCAGCAGCTTAGAGGGGTGGGGACTAGCGGGAGGAGGTGAGCAGTTCTTC.

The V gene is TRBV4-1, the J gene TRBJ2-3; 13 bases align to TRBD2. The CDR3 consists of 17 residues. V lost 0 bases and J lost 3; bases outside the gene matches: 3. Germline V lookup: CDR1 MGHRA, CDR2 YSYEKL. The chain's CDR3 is CASSQERTSGRTDTQYF. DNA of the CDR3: TGCGCCAGCAGCCAAGAACGGACTAGCGGGAGAACAGATACGCAGTATTTT.

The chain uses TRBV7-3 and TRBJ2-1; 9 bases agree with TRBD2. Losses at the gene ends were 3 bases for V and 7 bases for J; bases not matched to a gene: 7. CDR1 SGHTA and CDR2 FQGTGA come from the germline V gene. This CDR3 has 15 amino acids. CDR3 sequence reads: CASSFSGSTVNEQFF. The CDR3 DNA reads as TGTGCCAGCAGCTTTAGCGGGAGCACTGTTAATGAGCAGTTCTTC.